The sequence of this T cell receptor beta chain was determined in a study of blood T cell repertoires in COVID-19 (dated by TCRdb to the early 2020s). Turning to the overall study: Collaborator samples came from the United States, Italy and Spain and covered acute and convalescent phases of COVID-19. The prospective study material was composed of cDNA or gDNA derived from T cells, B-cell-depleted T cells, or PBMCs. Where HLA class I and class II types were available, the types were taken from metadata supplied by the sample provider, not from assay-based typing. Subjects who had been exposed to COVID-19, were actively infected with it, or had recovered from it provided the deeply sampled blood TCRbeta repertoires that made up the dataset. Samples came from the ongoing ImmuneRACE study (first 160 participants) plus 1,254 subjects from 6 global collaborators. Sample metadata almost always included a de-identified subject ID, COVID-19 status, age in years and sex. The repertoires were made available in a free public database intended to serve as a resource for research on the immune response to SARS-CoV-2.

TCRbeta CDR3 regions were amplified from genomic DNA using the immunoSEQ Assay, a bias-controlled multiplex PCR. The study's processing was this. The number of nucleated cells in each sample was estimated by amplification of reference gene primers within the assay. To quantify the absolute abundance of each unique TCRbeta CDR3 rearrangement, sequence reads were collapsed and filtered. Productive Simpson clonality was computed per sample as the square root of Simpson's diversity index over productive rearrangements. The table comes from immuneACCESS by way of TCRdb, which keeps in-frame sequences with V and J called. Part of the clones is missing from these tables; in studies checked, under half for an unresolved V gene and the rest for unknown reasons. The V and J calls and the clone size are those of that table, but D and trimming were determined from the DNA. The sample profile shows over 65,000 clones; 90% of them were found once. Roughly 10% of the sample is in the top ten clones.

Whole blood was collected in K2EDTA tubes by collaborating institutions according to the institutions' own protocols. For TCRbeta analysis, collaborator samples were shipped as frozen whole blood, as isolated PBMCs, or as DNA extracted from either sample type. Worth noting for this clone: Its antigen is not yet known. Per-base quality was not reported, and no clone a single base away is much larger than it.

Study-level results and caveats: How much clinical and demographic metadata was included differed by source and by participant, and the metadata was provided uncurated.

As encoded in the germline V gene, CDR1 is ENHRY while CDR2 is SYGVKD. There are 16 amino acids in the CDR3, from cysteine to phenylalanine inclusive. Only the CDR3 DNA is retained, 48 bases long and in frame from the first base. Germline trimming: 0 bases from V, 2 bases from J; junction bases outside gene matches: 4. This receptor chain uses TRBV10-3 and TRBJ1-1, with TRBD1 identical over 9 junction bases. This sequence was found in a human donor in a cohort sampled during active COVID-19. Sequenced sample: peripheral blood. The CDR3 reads CAISESLGQGNTEAFF. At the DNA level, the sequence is TGTGCCATCAGTGAGTCACTGGGACAGGGAAACACTGAAGCTTTCTTT.